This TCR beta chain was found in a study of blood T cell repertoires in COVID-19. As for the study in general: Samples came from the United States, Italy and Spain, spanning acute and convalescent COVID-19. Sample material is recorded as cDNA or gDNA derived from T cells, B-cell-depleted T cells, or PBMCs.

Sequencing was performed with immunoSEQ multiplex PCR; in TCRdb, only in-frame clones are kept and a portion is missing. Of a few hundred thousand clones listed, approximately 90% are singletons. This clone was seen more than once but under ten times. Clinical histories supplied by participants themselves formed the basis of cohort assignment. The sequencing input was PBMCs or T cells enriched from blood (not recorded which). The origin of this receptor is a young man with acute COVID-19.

As DNA, the CDR3 is TGTGCCAGCAGTTACTTAGCGGGCTCCTACAATGAGCAGTTCTTC. This sequence encodes CASSYLAGSYNEQFF. V and J are TRBV6-5 and TRBJ2-1, with 7 positions matching TRBD2. Germline CDR1 MNHEY, CDR2 SVGAGI. The CDR3 consists of 15 residues. Trimming cost V 1 base and J 0 bases; bases outside gene matches: 0.